These 22 T cell receptor beta chains were all obtained from the same sample, sequenced in a study of T-cell memory formation after mild COVID-19. TCRdb independently ran MiXCR on the 5' RACE reads; one entry per CDR3 protein. Of about 320,000 distinct CDR3 sequences detected, approximately 14% appear once; the ten largest clones hold roughly 23%. Sequences were obtained from PBMCs or a T cell subset sorted from them (not recorded which). Source of these receptors: a man aged 18 to 29 who had mild COVID-19 (a few samples of this study predate the infection). Cell type and time point are not known.

In this sample, this clonotype turned up a few times. The rearrangement uses TRBV7-3 and TRBJ2-5; tentatively, D is TRBD1 (6 bases). The CDR3 is 13 amino acids. Germline CDR1 and CDR2: SGHTA and FQGTGA. Trimming shortened V by 5 bases and J by 5 bases, and 12 bases separated the two germline ends. The CDR3 spells CASSAQGWETQYF. DNA for the CDR3: TGTGCCAGCAGCGCCCAGGGGTGGGAGACCCAGTACTTC.

This clonotype was observed a few times. The gene calls are TRBV7-2 and TRBJ2-6; tentatively, D is TRBD1 (6 bases). The CDR3 consists of 17 residues. With 3 bases removed from V and 0 bases from J, the gap between germline ends came to 12 bases. Germline V lookup: CDR1 SGHTA, CDR2 FQGNSA. CDR3 sequence (DNA): TGTGCCAGCAGCTTTTCCGGGACAAACTCTGGGGCCAACGTCCTGACTTTC. It yields the protein CASSFSGTNSGANVLTF.

In this sample, this clonotype turned up a few times. The J gene is TRBJ1-5, the V gene TRBV6-6, with TRBD1 matching 8 bases. CDR3 size: 15 residues. Losses at the gene ends were 7 bases for V and 2 bases for J; bases not matched to a gene: 7. The germline gives CDR1 MNHNY, CDR2 SVGAGI (reference sequence). CDR3 DNA sequence: TGTGCCAGCATACTACAGGGGGGAGGCAATCAGCCCCAGCATTTT. As protein: CASILQGGGNQPQHF.

V usage is TRBV20-1 and J usage is TRBJ1-6, with 7 bases matching TRBD1. From germline, CDR1 is DFQATT and CDR2 SNEGSKA (reference sequence). J was trimmed by 7 bases and V by 2 bases; bases with no gene match: 8. The CDR3 is made up of 15 amino acids. The CDR3: CSARNTGTENSPLHF. Written as DNA, the CDR3 is TGCAGTGCTAGAAATACCGGGACAGAAAATTCACCCCTCCACTTT.

This chain uses TRBV9 with TRBJ1-1; D remains ambiguous. The CDR3 is made up of 13 amino acids. CDR1 is SGDLS, CDR2 YYNGEE, per germline. V gave up 2 bases and J gave up 5 bases, with 10 bases separating them. CDR3 nucleotides: TGTGCCAGCAGCGTTATTGTGGGGACTGAAGCTTTCTTT. As protein: CASSVIVGTEAFF.

J is TRBJ2-1 and V is TRBV5-1; possibly TRBD2 for D (5 bases). The CDR3 is 15 residues long. In germline, CDR1 is SGHRS, CDR2 YFSETQ. V lost 7 bases and J lost 6, with 20 bases in between. DNA for the CDR3: TGCGCCAGCCGCCCCTGGACTTCATTCTTCAATGAGCAGTTCTTC. Residues: CASRPWTSFFNEQFF.

As DNA, the CDR3 is TGCAGTGCCGTCCAAGATGGGAATTCACCCCTCCACTTT. As protein: CSAVQDGNSPLHF. This chain links TRBV20-1 with TRBJ1-6; no reliable D call. The length of the CDR3 is 13 residues. The germline V gene encodes CDR1 DFQATT and CDR2 SNEGSKA (reference sequence). With 6 bases removed from V and 7 bases from J, the gap between germline ends came to 13 bases.

This clonotype was detected only a few times. V gene TRBV6-1 combines with J gene TRBJ2-7; 10 bases align to TRBD2. The CDR3 covers 15 residues. The germline V gene encodes CDR1 MNHNS and CDR2 SASEGT. The V gene end was trimmed by 7 bases and the J gene end by 1 base; junction bases not matched to a gene: 7. The CDR3 bases are TGTGCCAGCACCCCCGGGACTAGCGAATCCTACGAGCAGTACGTC. It encodes CASTPGTSESYEQYV.

This clonotype occurred a few times. The gene calls are TRBV20-1 and TRBJ2-3; a possible D gene is TRBD1 (5 bases). Germline V gene lookup returns CDR1 DFQATT and CDR2 SNEGSKA (reference sequence). This CDR3 is 11 amino acids long. V lost 6 bases and J lost 4, with 8 bases in between. The CDR3 loop is CSAIRADTQYF. DNA of the CDR3: TGCAGTGCGATCAGGGCAGATACGCAGTATTTT.

CDR3 residues: CASSTLLTATSGANVLTF. CDR3 sequence (DNA): TGTGCCAGCAGTACACTGTTGACAGCCACCTCTGGGGCCAACGTCCTGACTTTC. The chain combines TRBV12-3 or TRBV12-4 with TRBJ2-6; possible D gene TRBD1, 5 bases. The CDR3 is made up of 18 amino acids. Trimming removed 5 bases at V and 0 bases at J, with 17 bases between.

The rearrangement links TRBV7-2 to TRBJ2-2, with D perhaps TRBD1 (5 bases). Germline lookup yields CDR1 SGHTA and CDR2 FQGNSA. V lost 3 bases and J 1 base, leaving 9 bases between the germline ends. This CDR3 contains 15 residues. The CDR3 region has the DNA TGTGCCAGCAGCTTTGCGACAGTGAACACCGGGGAGCTGTTTTTT. Residues: CASSFATVNTGELFF. The variable domain in full, completed from reference TRBV7-2 and TRBJ2-2, reads GAGVSQSPSNKVTEKGKDVELRCDPISGHTALYWYRQSLGQGLEFLIYFQGNSAPDKSGLPSDRFSAERTGGSVSTLTIQRTQQEDSAVYLCASSFATVNTGELFFGEGSRLTVL.

In this sample, this clonotype turned up a few times. The rearrangement uses TRBV5-1 and TRBJ1-1; D is perhaps TRBD1 (5 bases). This CDR3 is 13 amino acids long. Germline V gene sequence: CDR1 SGHRS, CDR2 YFSETQ. V was trimmed by 4 bases and J by 3 bases, leaving 10 bases between them. Written as DNA, the CDR3 is TGCGCCAGCAGCCAAGACAGTTACACTGAAGCTTTCTTT. Protein: CASSQDSYTEAFF.

This chain joins TRBV20-1 and TRBJ2-3; D unresolved. The CDR3 has 17 residues. Germline assignment: CDR1 DFQATT and CDR2 SNEGSKA (reference sequence). Trimming removed 0 bases at V and 4 bases at J, with 20 bases between. For the CDR3, the DNA is TGCAGTGCTAGAGAAAAGTCGGACCAGAAGATCCCAGATACGCAGTATTTT. Its translation is CSAREKSDQKIPDTQYF.

The V call is TRBV2, the J call TRBJ1-1; 8 bases match TRBD1. Germline V gives CDR1 SNHLY, CDR2 FYNNEI. CDR3 size: 14 residues. Trimming removed 6 bases from V and 3 bases from J; junction bases left unmatched: 6. CDR3: CASRDTTGDTEAFF. CDR3 nucleotides: TGTGCCAGCAGAGATACGACAGGGGACACTGAAGCTTTCTTT.

This clonotype came up a few times. The chain is built from TRBV12-3 or TRBV12-4 and TRBJ1-6; 8 nucleotides agree with TRBD1. With 5 bases clipped from V and 10 bases from J, the junction kept 7 bases outside the gene matches. The CDR3 spans 14 residues. In DNA form, the CDR3 reads TGTGCCAGCAGTCTAACAGGGGGATGGTCACCCCTCCACTTT. The encoded protein is CASSLTGGWSPLHF.

The J gene is TRBJ1-2, the V gene TRBV6-5, with a weak D call TRBD1 (6 bases). CDR1 and CDR2 from the germline V gene are MNHEY and SVGAGI. CDR3 size: 15 residues. With 8 bases removed from V and 1 base from J, the gap between germline ends came to 17 bases. CDR3 amino acids: CASLDRQLFNYGYTF. CDR3 sequence (DNA): TGTGCCAGCCTTGACAGGCAACTCTTTAACTATGGCTACACCTTC.

The chain links TRBV7-2 to TRBJ2-6; D is undetermined. The CDR3 spans 16 residues. V was trimmed by 5 bases and J by 2 bases, leaving 13 bases between them. Germline loops: CDR1 SGHTA, CDR2 FQGNSA. The CDR3 reads CASSRALGTGANVLTF. The CDR3 coding sequence is TGTGCCAGCAGCCGGGCGTTGGGAACTGGGGCCAACGTCCTGACTTTC.

This clonotype was observed a few times. The chain uses TRBV12-3 or TRBV12-4 and TRBJ1-4; D is perhaps TRBD1 (6 bases). V lost 5 bases and J 4 bases, leaving 14 bases between the germline ends. This CDR3 contains 15 residues. In DNA form, the CDR3 reads TGTGCCAGCAGTCCAAGGACAGCCGGTAATGAAAAACTGTTTTTT. Its translation is CASSPRTAGNEKLFF.

In its sample, this clonotype was seen a few times. The rearrangement links TRBV7-2 to TRBJ2-3, with TRBD1 matching over 7 bases. Germline values: CDR1 SGHTA, CDR2 FQGNSA. This CDR3 contains 15 residues. Germline trimming cut 5 bases from V and 3 bases from J; bases unmatched to any gene: 8. CDR3 residues: CASSPQGISTDTQYF. CDR3 in DNA: TGTGCCAGCAGCCCACAGGGGATCAGTACAGATACGCAGTATTTT.

V usage is TRBV5-1 and J usage is TRBJ2-3; D is unresolved. The CDR3 loop spans 15 amino acids. V lost 0 bases, J lost 3 bases, and 11 bases lay in between. In germline, CDR1 is SGHRS, CDR2 YFSETQ. The CDR3 bases are TGCGCCAGCAGCTTGGCCAGGCCGGGTACAGATACGCAGTATTTT. Residues: CASSLARPGTDTQYF.

This clonotype appeared many times. This chain uses TRBV5-1 with TRBJ1-1, with 11 bases matching TRBD1. The CDR3 totals 17 residues. The trim removed 1 base at V and 0 bases at J, leaving 5 bases unmatched. CDR1 and CDR2 from the germline V gene are SGHRS and YFSETQ. In DNA form, the CDR3 reads TGCGCCAGCAGCTTGCCCTGGACAGGGGGCTTGAACACTGAAGCTTTCTTT. It codes for CASSLPWTGGLNTEAFF.

In its sample, this clonotype was seen a few times. CDR3 sequence (DNA): TGCAGTGCTAGACTAGCGGGGCAAGAGACCCAGTACTTC. It is translated as CSARLAGQETQYF. The rearrangement joins TRBV20-1 to TRBJ2-5; TRBD2 aligns across 9 bases. V dropped 2 bases and J dropped 2; count of bases not matched to a gene: 0. The V gene's germline CDR1 is DFQATT and CDR2 SNEGSKA (reference sequence). The CDR3 sequence is 13 residues long.